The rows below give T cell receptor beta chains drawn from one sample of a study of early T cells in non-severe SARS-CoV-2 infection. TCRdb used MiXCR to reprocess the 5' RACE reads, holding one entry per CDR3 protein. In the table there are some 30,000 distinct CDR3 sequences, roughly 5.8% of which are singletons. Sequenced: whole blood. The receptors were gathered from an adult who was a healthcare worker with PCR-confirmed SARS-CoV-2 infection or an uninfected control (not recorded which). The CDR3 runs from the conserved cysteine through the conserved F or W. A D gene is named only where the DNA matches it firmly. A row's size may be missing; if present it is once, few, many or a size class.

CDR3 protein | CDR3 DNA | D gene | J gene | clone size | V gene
CASSSVGGLSYTEAFF | TGTGCCAGCAGTTCGGTAGGGGGCTTGTCCTACACTGAAGCTTTCTTT | TRBD1 | TRBJ1-1 | - | TRBV28
CASSTRGVAEAFF | TGTGCCAGCAGCACGCGTGGAGTTGCTGAAGCTTTCTTT | - | TRBJ1-1 | many | TRBV6-6
CAWSVSGAEQYF | TGTGCCTGGAGTGTATCCGGAGCCGAGCAGTACTTC | - | TRBJ2-7 | many | TRBV30
CASSPWTDTGELFF | TGTGCCAGCAGCCCCTGGACAGACACCGGGGAGCTGTTTTTT | - | TRBJ2-2 | many | TRBV7-9
CASSFDYSDTQYF | TGTGCCAGCAGTTTTGACTACTCAGATACGCAGTATTTT | - | TRBJ2-3 | many | TRBV28
CASSLGPVGNEQFF | TGTGCCAGCTCGCTAGGCCCTGTGGGGAATGAGCAGTTCTTC | - | TRBJ2-1 | many | TRBV18
CASSSVGEQFF | TGTGCCAGCAGTTCAGTGGGTGAGCAGTTCTTC | - | TRBJ2-1 | many | TRBV12-3/TRBV12-4
CASSLLTSGLVTDTQYF | TGCGCCAGCAGCCTCTTGACTAGCGGGCTTGTAACAGATACGCAGTATTTT | TRBD2 | TRBJ2-3 | many | TRBV4-1
CASSESVRQDTEAFF | TGCGCCAGCAGTGAGTCGGTCAGGCAGGACACTGAAGCTTTCTTT | - | TRBJ1-1 | many | TRBV10-1
CASSPTAPVLVGKDTQYF | TGTGCCAGCAGCCCTACAGCCCCCGTACTAGTAGGGAAAGATACGCAGTATTTT | - | TRBJ2-3 | many | TRBV7-2
CASGWGTGELFF | TGTGCCAGCGGCTGGGGCACCGGGGAGCTGTTTTTT | - | TRBJ2-2 | few | TRBV7-3
CASSIIRQTYEQYF | TGTGCCAGTAGTATCATACGGCAGACCTACGAGCAGTACTTC | - | TRBJ2-7 | many | TRBV19
CASSSRQGNQPQHF | TGTGCCAGCAGCTCCCGACAGGGTAACCAGCCCCAGCATTTT | TRBD1 | TRBJ1-5 | - | TRBV7-2
CASSLPHYAFHEQYF | TGTGCCAGCAGCTTGCCTCACTATGCGTTCCACGAGCAGTACTTC | - | TRBJ2-7 | medium-sized | TRBV7-2
CASSFFLAGVYEQYF | TGTGCCAGCAGTTTTTTCCTAGCGGGAGTTTACGAGCAGTACTTC | TRBD2 | TRBJ2-7 | few | TRBV27
CASSLAQGAGANVLTF | TGTGCCAGCAGCTTAGCCCAGGGGGCTGGGGCCAACGTCCTGACTTTC | TRBD1 | TRBJ2-6 | many | TRBV7-9
CASSASLSRSGNTIYF | TGTGCCAGCAGCGCCTCACTCAGCCGCTCTGGAAACACCATATATTTT | - | TRBJ1-3 | few | TRBV7-9
CASSQTGEGSYEQYF | TGTGCCAGCAGCCAGACAGGGGAAGGCTCCTACGAGCAGTACTTC | TRBD1 | TRBJ2-7 | few | TRBV4-2
CAIRDRGEETQYF | TGTGCCATCAGAGACAGGGGGGAGGAGACCCAGTACTTC | TRBD1 | TRBJ2-5 | few | TRBV10-3
CASRAGPAYNEQFF | TGTGCCAGCAGAGCGGGACCTGCCTACAATGAGCAGTTCTTC | TRBD2 | TRBJ2-1 | few | TRBV27
CARSLASENTEAFF | TGTGCCAGAAGCTTGGCGTCGGAAAACACTGAAGCTTTCTTT | - | TRBJ1-1 | many | TRBV5-3
CAWGAGHPVGPQHF | TGTGCCTGGGGAGCTGGACACCCCGTGGGGCCCCAGCATTTT | - | TRBJ1-5 | many | TRBV30
CSARDSGSRFMSKNIQYF | TGCAGTGCTAGGGATAGCGGGAGCAGATTTATGTCCAAAAACATTCAGTACTTC | TRBD2 | TRBJ2-4 | few | TRBV20-1
CASSQDRRGAQVYGYTF | TGCGCCAGCAGCCAAGACCGGCGGGGGGCCCAAGTCTATGGCTACACCTTC | - | TRBJ1-2 | many | TRBV4-1
CASGRGPTDTQYF | TGCGCCAGCGGAAGGGGACCCACAGATACGCAGTATTTT | - | TRBJ2-3 | - | TRBV5-1
CASSLSGIGNHEQYF | TGTGCCAGCAGCCTTTCGGGGATAGGGAACCACGAGCAGTACTTC | - | TRBJ2-7 | few | TRBV7-6
CASSYLRETEAFF | TGTGCCAGCAGTTACTTGAGAGAAACTGAAGCTTTCTTT | - | TRBJ1-1 | medium-sized | TRBV6-6
CASSFREPPYEQYF | TGTGCCAGCAGTTTCAGGGAACCCCCCTACGAGCAGTACTTC | - | TRBJ2-7 | - | TRBV27
CSARSATGTDTQYF | TGCAGTGCTAGATCGGCGACGGGCACAGATACGCAGTATTTT | - | TRBJ2-3 | few | TRBV20-1
CASSVRQGYTGELFF | TGTGCCAGCAGTGTAAGGCAGGGGTACACCGGGGAGCTGTTTTTT | - | TRBJ2-2 | - | TRBV6-1
CATRGPLGMKTQYF | TGTGCCACACGCGGACCCTTGGGCATGAAGACCCAGTACTTC | - | TRBJ2-5 | - | TRBV3-1
CASSHVSQGAVGTQYF | TGTGCCAGCTCGCATGTTTCTCAGGGGGCCGTTGGGACCCAGTACTTC | TRBD1 | TRBJ2-5 | many | TRBV18
CASSNLAGGPNEQFF | TGTGCCAGCAGCAATTTAGCGGGAGGGCCCAATGAGCAGTTCTTC | TRBD2 | TRBJ2-1 | many | TRBV27
CASSFNPGSEQYF | TGTGCCAGCAGTTTTAATCCAGGGAGCGAGCAGTACTTC | - | TRBJ2-7 | - | TRBV27
CASSMTGGGGNQPQHF | TGTGCCAGCAGTATGACAGGAGGGGGCGGCAATCAGCCCCAGCATTTT | TRBD1 | TRBJ1-5 | few | TRBV28
CASSPRREQYF | TGTGCCAGCAGCCCACGACGGGAGCAGTACTTC | - | TRBJ2-7 | - | TRBV7-2
CASSGGLAGGDTQYF | TGCGCCAGCAGCGGGGGACTAGCGGGAGGGGATACGCAGTATTTT | TRBD2 | TRBJ2-3 | many | TRBV5-1
CASSEGSTGELFF | TGTGCCAGCAGTGAAGGGAGCACCGGGGAGCTGTTTTTT | - | TRBJ2-2 | medium-sized | TRBV6-4
CASSLFRGPPLYNEQFF | TGTGCCAGCAGTTTATTTCGGGGACCCCCCCTATACAATGAGCAGTTCTTC | - | TRBJ2-1 | few | TRBV27